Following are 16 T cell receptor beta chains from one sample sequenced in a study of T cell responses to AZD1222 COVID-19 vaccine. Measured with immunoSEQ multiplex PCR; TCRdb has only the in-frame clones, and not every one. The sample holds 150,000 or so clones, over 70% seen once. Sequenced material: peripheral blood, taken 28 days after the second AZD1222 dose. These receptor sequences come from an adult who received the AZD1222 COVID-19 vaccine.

CDR3 in amino acids: CAISPQGNYEQYF. In nucleotides, the CDR3 is TGTGCCATCAGCCCACAGGGCAACTACGAGCAGTACTTC. The J gene is TRBJ2-7, the V gene TRBV10-3; D perhaps matches TRBD1 (6 bases). CDR3 length: 13 residues. Germline assignment: CDR1 ENHRY and CDR2 SYGVKD. With 6 bases removed from V and 3 bases from J, the gap between germline ends came to 12 bases.

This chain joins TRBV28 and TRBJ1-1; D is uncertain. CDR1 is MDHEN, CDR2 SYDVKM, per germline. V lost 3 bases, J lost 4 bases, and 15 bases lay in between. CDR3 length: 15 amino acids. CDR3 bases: TGTGCCAGCAGTTTCCCGGGGAGTCTGGGCACTGAAGCTTTCTTT. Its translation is CASSFPGSLGTEAFF. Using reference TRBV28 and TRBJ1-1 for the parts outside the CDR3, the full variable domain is DVKVTQSSRYLVKRTGEKVFLECVQDMDHENMFWYRQDPGLGLRLIYFSYDVKMKEKGDIPEGYSVSREKKERFSLILESASTNQTSMYLCASSFPGSLGTEAFFGQGTRLTVV.

The CDR3 region is CASSQVGLGTDTQYF. The CDR3, as DNA: TGTGCCAGCAGCCAAGTCGGACTAGGCACAGATACGCAGTATTTT. This chain joins TRBV3-1 (or the pseudogene TRBV3-2) and TRBJ2-3; TRBD2 matches at 7 bases. Unmatched junction bases numbered 2, after V lost 1 base and J lost 1 base. The CDR3 has 15 amino acids. In germline, CDR1 is LGHDT, CDR2 YNNKEL (reference sequence).

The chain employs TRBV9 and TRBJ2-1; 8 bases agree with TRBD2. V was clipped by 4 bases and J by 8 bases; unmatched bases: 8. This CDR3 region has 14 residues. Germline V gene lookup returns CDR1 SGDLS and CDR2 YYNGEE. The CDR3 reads CASSPGGGYYEQFF. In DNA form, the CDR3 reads TGTGCCAGCAGCCCCGGGGGGGGATATTATGAGCAGTTCTTC.

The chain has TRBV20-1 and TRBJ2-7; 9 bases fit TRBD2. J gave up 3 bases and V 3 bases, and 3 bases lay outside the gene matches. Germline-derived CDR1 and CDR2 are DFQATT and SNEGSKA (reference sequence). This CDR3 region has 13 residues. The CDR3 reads CSASGTSSYEQYF. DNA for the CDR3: TGCAGTGCTAGTGGGACTAGCAGCTACGAGCAGTACTTC.

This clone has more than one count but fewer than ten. CDR3: CASSSSGLWAYEQYF. Written as DNA, the CDR3 is TGTGCCAGCAGTTCCTCGGGACTCTGGGCCTACGAGCAGTACTTC. The rearrangement links TRBV27 to TRBJ2-7; D may be TRBD2 (6 bases). Germline V gives CDR1 MNHEY, CDR2 SMNVEV (reference sequence). V was shortened by 4 bases and J by 2 bases, with 15 bases between the two germline ends. The CDR3 contains 15 residues.

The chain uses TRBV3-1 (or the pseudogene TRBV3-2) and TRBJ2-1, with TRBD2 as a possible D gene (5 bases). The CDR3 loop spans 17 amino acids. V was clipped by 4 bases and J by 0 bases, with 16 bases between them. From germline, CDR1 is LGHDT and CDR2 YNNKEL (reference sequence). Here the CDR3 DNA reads TGTGCCAGCAGCCCTGGTAGGGCACGGGGCTCCTACAATGAGCAGTTCTTC. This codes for CASSPGRARGSYNEQFF.

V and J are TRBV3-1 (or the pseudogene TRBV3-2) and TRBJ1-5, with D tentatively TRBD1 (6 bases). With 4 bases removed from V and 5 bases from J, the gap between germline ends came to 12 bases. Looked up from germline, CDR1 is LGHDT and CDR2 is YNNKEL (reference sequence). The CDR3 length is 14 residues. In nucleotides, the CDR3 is TGTGCCAGCAGCCCGCTCGAGGGGGATCAGCCCCAGCATTTT. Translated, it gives CASSPLEGDQPQHF.

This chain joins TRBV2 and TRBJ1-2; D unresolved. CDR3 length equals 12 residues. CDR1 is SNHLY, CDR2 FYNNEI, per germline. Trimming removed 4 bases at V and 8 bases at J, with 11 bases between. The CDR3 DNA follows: TGTGCCAGCAGTGTAGGTCCATCCGGCTACACCTTC. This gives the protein CASSVGPSGYTF.

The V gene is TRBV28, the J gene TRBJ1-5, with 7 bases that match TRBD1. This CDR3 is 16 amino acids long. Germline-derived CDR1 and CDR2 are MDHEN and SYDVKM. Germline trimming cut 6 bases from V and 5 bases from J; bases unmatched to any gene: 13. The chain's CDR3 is CASSSRTGGKYQPQHF. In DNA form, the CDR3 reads TGTGCCAGCAGCTCCCGGACAGGAGGGAAATATCAGCCCCAGCATTTT.

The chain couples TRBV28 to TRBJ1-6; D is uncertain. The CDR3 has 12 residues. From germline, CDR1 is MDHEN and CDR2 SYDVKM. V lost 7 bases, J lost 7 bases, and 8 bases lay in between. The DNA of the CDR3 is TGTGCCAGCACTTCCCTCAATTCACCCCTCCACTTT. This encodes CASTSLNSPLHF. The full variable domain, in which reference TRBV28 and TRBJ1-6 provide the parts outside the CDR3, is DVKVTQSSRYLVKRTGEKVFLECVQDMDHENMFWYRQDPGLGLRLIYFSYDVKMKEKGDIPEGYSVSREKKERFSLILESASTNQTSMYLCASTSLNSPLHFGNGTRLTVT.

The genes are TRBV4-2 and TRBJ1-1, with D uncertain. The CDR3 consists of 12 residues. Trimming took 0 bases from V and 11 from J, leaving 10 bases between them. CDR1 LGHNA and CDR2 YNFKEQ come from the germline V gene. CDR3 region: CASSQDRGEAFF. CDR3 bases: TGTGCCAGCAGCCAAGACCGGGGAGAGGCTTTCTTT.

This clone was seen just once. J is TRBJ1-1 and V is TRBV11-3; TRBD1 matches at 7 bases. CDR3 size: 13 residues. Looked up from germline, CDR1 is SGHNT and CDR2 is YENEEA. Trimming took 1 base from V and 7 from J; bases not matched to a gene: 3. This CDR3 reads CASSLGSGGEAFF. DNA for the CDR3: TGTGCCAGCAGCTTAGGATCAGGGGGTGAAGCTTTCTTT.

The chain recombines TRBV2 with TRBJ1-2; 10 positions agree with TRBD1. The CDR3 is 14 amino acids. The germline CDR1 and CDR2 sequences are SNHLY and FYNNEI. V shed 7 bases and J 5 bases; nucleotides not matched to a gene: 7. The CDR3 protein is CASTPGQGTYGYTF. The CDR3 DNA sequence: TGTGCCAGCACACCGGGACAGGGGACATATGGCTACACCTTC.

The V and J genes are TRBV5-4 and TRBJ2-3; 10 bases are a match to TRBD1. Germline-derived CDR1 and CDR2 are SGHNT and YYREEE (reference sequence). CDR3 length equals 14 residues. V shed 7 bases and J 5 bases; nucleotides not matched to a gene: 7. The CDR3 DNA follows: TGTGCCAGCGGGACAGGGGCCTTGGGAGATACGCAGTATTTT. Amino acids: CASGTGALGDTQYF.

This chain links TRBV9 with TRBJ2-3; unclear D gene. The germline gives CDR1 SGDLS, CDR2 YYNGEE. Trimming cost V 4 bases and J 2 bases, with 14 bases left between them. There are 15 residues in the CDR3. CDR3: CASSPRALTTDTQYF. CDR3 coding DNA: TGTGCCAGCAGCCCACGGGCCCTAACCACAGATACGCAGTATTTT.